This T cell receptor beta chain was retrieved from a study of T and B cells in COVID-19 patients. Study as a whole: In the active-infection cohort, about 90% of the roughly 20 patients had comorbidities linked to unfavorable COVID-19 outcome.

As for this clonotype: The antigen remains unidentified.

BIOMED2 TRB-A/B primer pools were used in multiplex TRB PCR. TCRdb independently ran MiXCR on the multiplex PCR reads; one entry per CDR3 protein. This table holds several thousand distinct CDR3 sequences, about 30% found once. TRB was amplified from about 250-500 ng of blood genomic DNA. This CDR3 is 13 amino acids long. Trimming took off 6 bases at V and 3 bases at J, with 14 bases between the two ends. CDR1 is DFQATT and CDR2 is SNEGSKA in the germline V gene (reference sequence). Study results and caveats: In COVID-19 patients, T cell receptor beta variable and joining gene use was reportedly strongly skewed.

Sequenced: blood. The TCR originated in a human donor with active COVID-19. The chain has TRBV20-1 and TRBJ1-1; D perhaps matches TRBD1 (5 bases). As DNA, the CDR3 is TGCAGTGCCTACCCCGACAGAGACACTGAAGCTTTCTTT. Translating gives CSAYPDRDTEAFF.